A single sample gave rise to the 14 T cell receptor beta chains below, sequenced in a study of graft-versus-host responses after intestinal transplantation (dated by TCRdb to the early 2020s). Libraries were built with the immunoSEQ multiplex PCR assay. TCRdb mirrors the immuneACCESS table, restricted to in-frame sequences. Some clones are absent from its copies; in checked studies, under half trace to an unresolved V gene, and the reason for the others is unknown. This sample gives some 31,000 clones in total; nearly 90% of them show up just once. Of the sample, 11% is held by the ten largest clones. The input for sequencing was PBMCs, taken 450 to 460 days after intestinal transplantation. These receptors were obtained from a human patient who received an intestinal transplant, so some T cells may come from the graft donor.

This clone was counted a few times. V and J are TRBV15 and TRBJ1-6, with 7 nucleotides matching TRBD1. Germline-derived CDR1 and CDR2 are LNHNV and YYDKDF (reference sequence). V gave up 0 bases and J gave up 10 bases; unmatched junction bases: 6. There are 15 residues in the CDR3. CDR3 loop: CATSRESGGRSPLHF. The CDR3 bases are TGTGCCACCAGCAGAGAATCAGGGGGTAGGTCACCCCTCCACTTT.

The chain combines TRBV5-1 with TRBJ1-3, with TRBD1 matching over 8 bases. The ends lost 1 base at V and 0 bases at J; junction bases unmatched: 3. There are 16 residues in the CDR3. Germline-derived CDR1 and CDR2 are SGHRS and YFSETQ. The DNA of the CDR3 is TGCGCCAGCAGCTTGTGGACAGGGAGCTCTGGAAACACCATATATTTT. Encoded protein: CASSLWTGSSGNTIYF.

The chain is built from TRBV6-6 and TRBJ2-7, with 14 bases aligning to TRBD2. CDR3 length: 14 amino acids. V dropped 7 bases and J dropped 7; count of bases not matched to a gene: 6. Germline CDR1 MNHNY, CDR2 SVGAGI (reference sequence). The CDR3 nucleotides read TGTGCCAGCACCCTGGGACTAGCGGGAGCAGAGCAGTACTTC. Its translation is CASTLGLAGAEQYF.

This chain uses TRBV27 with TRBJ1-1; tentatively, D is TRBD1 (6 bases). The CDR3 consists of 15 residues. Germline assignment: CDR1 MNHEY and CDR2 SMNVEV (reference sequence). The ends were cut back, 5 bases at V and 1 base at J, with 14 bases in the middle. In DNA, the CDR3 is TGTGCCAGCAGTCCAATCGACAGGAAGAACACTGAAGCTTTCTTT. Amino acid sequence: CASSPIDRKNTEAFF.

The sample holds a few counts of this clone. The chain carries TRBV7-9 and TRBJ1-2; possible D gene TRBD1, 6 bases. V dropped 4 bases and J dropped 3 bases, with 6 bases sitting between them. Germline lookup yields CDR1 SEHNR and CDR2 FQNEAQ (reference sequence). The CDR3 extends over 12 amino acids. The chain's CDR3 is CASSSGDYGYTF. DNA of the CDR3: TGTGCCAGCAGCTCAGGGGACTATGGCTACACCTTC.

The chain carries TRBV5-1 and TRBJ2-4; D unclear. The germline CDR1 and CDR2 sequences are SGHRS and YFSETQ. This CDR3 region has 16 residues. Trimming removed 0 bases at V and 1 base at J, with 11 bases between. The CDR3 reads CASSLEAASAKNIQYF. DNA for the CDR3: TGCGCCAGCAGCTTGGAAGCAGCCTCCGCCAAAAACATTCAGTACTTC.

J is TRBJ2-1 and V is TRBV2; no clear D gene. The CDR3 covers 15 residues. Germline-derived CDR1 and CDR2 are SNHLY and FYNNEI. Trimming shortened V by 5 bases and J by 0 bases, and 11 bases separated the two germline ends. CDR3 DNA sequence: TGTGCCAGCAGTATAAGTAAGAGCTCCTACAATGAGCAGTTCTTC. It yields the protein CASSISKSSYNEQFF.

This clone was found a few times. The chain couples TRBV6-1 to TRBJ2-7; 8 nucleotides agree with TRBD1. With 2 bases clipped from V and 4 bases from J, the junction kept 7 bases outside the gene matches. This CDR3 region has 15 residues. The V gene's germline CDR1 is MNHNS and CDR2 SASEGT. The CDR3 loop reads CASSELGRGQYEQYF. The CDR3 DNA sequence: TGTGCCAGCAGTGAACTCGGCAGGGGGCAATACGAGCAGTACTTC.

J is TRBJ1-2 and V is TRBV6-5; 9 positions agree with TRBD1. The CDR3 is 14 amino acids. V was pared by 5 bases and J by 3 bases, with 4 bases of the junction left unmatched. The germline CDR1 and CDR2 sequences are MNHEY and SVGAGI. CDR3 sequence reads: CASSPGQGYYGYTF. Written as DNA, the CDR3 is TGTGCCAGCAGTCCGGGACAGGGTTACTATGGCTACACCTTC.

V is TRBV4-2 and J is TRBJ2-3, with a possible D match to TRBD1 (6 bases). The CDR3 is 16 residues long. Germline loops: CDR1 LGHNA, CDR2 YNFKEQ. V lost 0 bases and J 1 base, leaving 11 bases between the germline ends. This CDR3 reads CASSQDARGRTDTQYF. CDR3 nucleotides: TGTGCCAGCAGCCAAGATGCCAGGGGACGCACAGATACGCAGTATTTT.

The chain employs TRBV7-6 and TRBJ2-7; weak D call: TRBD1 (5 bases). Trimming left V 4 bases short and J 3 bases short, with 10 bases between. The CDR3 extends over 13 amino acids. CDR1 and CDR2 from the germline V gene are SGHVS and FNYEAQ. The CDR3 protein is CASSSTGFYEQYF. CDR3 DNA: TGTGCCAGCAGCTCTACAGGTTTCTACGAGCAGTACTTC.

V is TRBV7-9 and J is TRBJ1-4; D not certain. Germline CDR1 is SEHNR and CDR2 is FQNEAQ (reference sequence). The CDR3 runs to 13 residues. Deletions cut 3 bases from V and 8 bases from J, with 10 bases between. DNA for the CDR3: TGTGCCAGCAGCTTGAATGGGAACGAAAAACTGTTTTTT. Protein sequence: CASSLNGNEKLFF.

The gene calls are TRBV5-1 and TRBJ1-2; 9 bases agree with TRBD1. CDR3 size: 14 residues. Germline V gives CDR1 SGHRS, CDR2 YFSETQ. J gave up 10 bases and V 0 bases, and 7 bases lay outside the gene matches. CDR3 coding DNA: TGCGCCAGCAGCTTGGCCGTGGACAGGGGAGACTACACCTTC. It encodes CASSLAVDRGDYTF.

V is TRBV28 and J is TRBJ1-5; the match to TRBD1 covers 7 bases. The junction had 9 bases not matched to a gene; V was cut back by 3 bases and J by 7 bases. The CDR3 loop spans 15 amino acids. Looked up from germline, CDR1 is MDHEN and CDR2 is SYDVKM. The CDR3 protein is CASSLFRSGGQPQHF. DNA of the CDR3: TGTGCCAGCAGTTTGTTTCGGTCAGGGGGGCAGCCCCAGCATTTT.